The rows below give T cell receptor beta chains drawn from one sample of a study of T-cell memory formation after mild COVID-19. TCRdb processed the 5' RACE reads anew with MiXCR; each CDR3 protein has one entry. This sample carries around 340,000 distinct CDR3 sequences, approximately 16% of them seen once, and the ten largest clones take more than 20%. The sample taken for sequencing was PBMCs or a T cell subset sorted from them (not recorded which). These receptor sequences come from a man between 18 and 35 years old who had mild COVID-19 (a few samples of this study predate the infection). Cell type and time point are not known. CDR3s include the opening cysteine and the closing phenylalanine or tryptophan. Some rows have no size entry. The others give once, few or many, or a class for an expanded clone.

clone_size | j_call | v_call | cdr3_aa
. | TRBJ2-5 | TRBV20-1 | CSALQGSATQYF
few | TRBJ1-6 | TRBV24-1 | CATSWTGSTSPLHF
few | TRBJ2-3 | TRBV5-1 | CASSLNRGVTDTQYF
. | TRBJ1-2 | TRBV20-1 | CSASLGGNYGYTF
many | TRBJ2-7 | TRBV12-3/TRBV12-4 | CASSPTVSYEQYF
. | TRBJ2-3 | TRBV7-8 | CASSATGGRAADTQYF
few | TRBJ1-5 | TRBV9 | CASSIDGYSNQPQHF
few | TRBJ2-5 | TRBV11-3 | CASSQGLKETQYF
few | TRBJ2-2 | TRBV10-3 | CAITAKVANTGELFF
. | TRBJ2-5 | TRBV7-6 | CASSWTGTMYQETQYF
few | TRBJ2-7 | TRBV20-1 | CSATETGDEQYF
. | TRBJ2-1 | TRBV27 | CASMTVYNEQFF
. | TRBJ1-6 | TRBV29-1 | CSVAGTEGSPLHF
many | TRBJ2-4 | TRBV4-2 | CASSPTPRASGGVLAKNIQYF
. | TRBJ2-7 | TRBV20-1 | CSATPSGGPYEQYF
. | TRBJ2-1 | TRBV30 | CALSPVSNEQFF
. | TRBJ2-2 | TRBV5-1 | CASSYLTGGNTGELFF
. | TRBJ2-3 | TRBV20-1 | CSAGTPGTDTQYF
few | TRBJ2-5 | TRBV5-1 | CASSVAGTQETQYF
many | TRBJ2-3 | TRBV6-2/TRBV6-3 | CASSYEGGTPGTQYF
few | TRBJ2-5 | TRBV15 | CATSRAGRETQYF
. | TRBJ2-1 | TRBV9 | CASSVEGWATYNEQFF
many | TRBJ1-2 | TRBV4-2 | CASSQVAGPGGYTF
few | TRBJ2-1 | TRBV5-1 | CASSWGGTSGDNEQFF
few | TRBJ2-7 | TRBV29-1 | CSVGRPPSPYEQYF
many | TRBJ1-5 | TRBV6-6 | CASRESGAQHF
. | TRBJ1-1 | TRBV4-3 | CASSQDAIREGNTEAFF
. | TRBJ1-6 | TRBV9 | CASSVDPGGAGTDAVNSPLHF
few | TRBJ2-3 | TRBV6-6 | CASSYSIGDTDTQYF
. | TRBJ1-1 | TRBV5-1 | CASSPGTPTLTNTEAFF
few | TRBJ2-5 | TRBV7-2 | CASSPGRGGGETQYF
few | TRBJ2-5 | TRBV25-1 | CASSGRLAGEALWRTQYF
few | TRBJ2-3 | TRBV2 | CASSGQTYTDTQYF
few | TRBJ2-5 | TRBV6-2/TRBV6-3 | CASSYLIMETQYF
few | TRBJ2-3 | TRBV7-2 | CASSLGGWSTDTQYF
few | TRBJ2-1 | TRBV5-1 | CASSLVPSAGEQFF
. | TRBJ2-3 | TRBV6-1 | CASSPLSQGTDTQYF
many | TRBJ2-1 | TRBV27 | CASSSLLGLRNEQFF
few | TRBJ1-1 | TRBV20-1 | CSAIEGGLEAFF
few | TRBJ1-3 | TRBV4-1 | CASSGITIYF
many | TRBJ2-3 | TRBV28 | CASSFGGRTTDTQYF
few | TRBJ2-2 | TRBV6-2/TRBV6-3 | CASSQHSSGGRTGELFF
. | TRBJ2-5 | TRBV5-1 | CASSFTGTGVWETQYF
. | TRBJ2-3 | TRBV6-5 | CATRGFRGATDTQYF
. | TRBJ2-7 | TRBV20-1 | CSARGRRGRSYEQYF
. | TRBJ1-2 | TRBV4-1 | CASSPGRGSSYGYTF
few | TRBJ2-1 | TRBV27 | CASKTSGAHNEQFF
few | TRBJ1-1 | TRBV3-1 | CASSQDNQGARPRNTEAFF
many | TRBJ2-5 | TRBV5-1 | CASSAQGSGEETQYF
. | TRBJ2-7 | TRBV20-1 | CSAGPAGAYEQYF
few | TRBJ2-2 | TRBV12-5 | CASGFLLTSGGADTGELFF
many | TRBJ1-2 | TRBV27 | CASSPGTGNGYTF
many | TRBJ2-5 | TRBV7-6 | CASSLSEETQYF
. | TRBJ2-5 | TRBV6-2/TRBV6-3 | CASSYSATETQYF